This T cell receptor (delta chain) was retrieved from a study of gamma-delta T cells after stem cell transplantation. This clone was observed a handful of times. TCRdb re-called clones from the RT-PCR reads via CATT. The table includes around 2,500 delta-chain clones, 25% to 30% detected once. The CDR3 has 19 residues. Germline CDR1 is GEAIGNYY and CDR2 is EKD. Trimming stripped 8 bases from V and 3 bases from J, with 33 bases between. The TCR was taken from a human donor. It is not recorded whose cells these are; they may come from a transplant donor. The sample taken for sequencing was gamma-delta T cells. V and J are TRDV2 and TRDJ1, with D possibly matching TRDD2 (5 bases). The CDR3 DNA reads as TGTGCCTCCGACCTGTTGAATGTCCTAGAGACACAAGGCCCCGATAAACTCATCTTT. It is translated as CASDLLNVLETQGPDKLIF.